The rows below give T cell receptor beta chains drawn from one sample of a study of T cells in Graves' hyperthyroidism and ophthalmopathy. One entry per CDR3 protein results from TCRdb running MiXCR on the multiplex PCR reads. Here the sample spans some 620,000 distinct CDR3 sequences, around 16% being singletons. The sequencing sample was made of blood. These receptor sequences come from a woman aged 30 to 39 with Graves' hyperthyroidism. Both conserved end residues are part of each CDR3. The D gene is left open where the match is weak. Clone size appears in some rows only: once, few, many, or a class for an expanded clone.

d_call	v_call	clone_size	j_call	cdr3_aa	cdr3_nt
-	TRBV29-1	many	TRBJ1-2	CSVREGGANYGYTF	TGCAGCGTCCGCGAGGGAGGGGCCAACTATGGCTACACCTTC
-	TRBV6-1	-	TRBJ1-5	CASSRQVLNQPQHF	TGTGCCAGCAGCAGGCAGGTACTTAATCAGCCCCAGCATTTT
-	TRBV28	few	TRBJ2-2	CASSRRVGNTGELFF	TGTGCCAGCAGCCGGCGGGTGGGGAACACCGGGGAGCTGTTTTTT
TRBD2	TRBV24-1	many	TRBJ2-1	CATSDVTSGAYNEQFF	TGTGCCACCAGTGATGTGACTAGCGGGGCCTACAATGAGCAGTTCTTC
-	TRBV30	-	TRBJ2-1	CAWSVSLRIRGEQFF	TGTGCCTGGAGTGTCAGTCTACGGATCCGGGGTGAGCAGTTCTTC
TRBD1	TRBV5-5	few	TRBJ2-7	CASSFGDRDYEQYF	TGTGCCAGCAGCTTTGGGGACAGGGACTACGAGCAGTACTTC
-	TRBV6-6	few	TRBJ1-1	CAGSYSTLPNTEAFF	TGTGCCGGCAGTTACTCGACCTTACCGAACACTGAAGCTTTCTTT
TRBD2	TRBV24-1	many	TRBJ2-3	CATSDLSGRDATDTQYF	TGTGCCACCAGTGATTTATCCGGGAGGGACGCCACAGATACGCAGTATTTT
TRBD2	TRBV2	many	TRBJ2-3	CASRRTSGITDTQYF	TGTGCCAGCAGAAGGACTAGCGGGATCACAGATACGCAGTATTTT
-	TRBV29-1	many	TRBJ1-1	CSVELVNWSEAFF	TGCAGCGTTGAGCTCGTCAATTGGTCTGAAGCTTTCTTT
TRBD1	TRBV11-1	many	TRBJ1-1	CASSRDRQNTEAFF	TGTGCCAGCAGCCGGGACAGGCAGAACACTGAAGCTTTCTTT
TRBD2	TRBV30	many	TRBJ2-3	CAWSAPAGDLDTQYF	TGTGCCTGGAGTGCGCCAGCGGGGGACCTAGATACGCAGTATTTT
-	TRBV19	few	TRBJ2-7	CASSSPRGTGIDQYF	TGTGCCAGTAGTAGCCCAAGGGGAACGGGAATCGATCAGTACTTC
TRBD2	TRBV20-1	few	TRBJ2-3	CSARDSGRGTDTQYF	TGCAGTGCTAGGGACAGCGGGAGGGGCACAGATACGCAGTATTTT
TRBD2	TRBV20-1	many	TRBJ2-7	CSARLAGKTYEQYF	TGCAGTGCTAGACTAGCGGGGAAAACCTACGAGCAGTACTTC
-	TRBV27	few	TRBJ2-1	CASSLLPSAEQFF	TGTGCCAGCAGTTTACTTCCTAGTGCTGAGCAGTTCTTC
TRBD1	TRBV28	many	TRBJ2-7	CASSLEDREKQYF	TGTGCCAGCAGTTTGGAAGACAGGGAAAAGCAGTACTTC
-	TRBV7-8	-	TRBJ1-4	CASSLYRVTDEKLFF	TGTGCCAGCAGCCTGTACAGGGTGACCGATGAAAAACTGTTTTTT
TRBD2	TRBV20-1	many	TRBJ2-7	CSAPDRLAVNYEQYF	TGCAGTGCCCCGGATCGACTAGCGGTGAACTACGAGCAGTACTTC
-	TRBV29-1	once	TRBJ2-2	CSVGINTGELFF	TGCAGCGTGGGGATTAACACCGGGGAGCTGTTTTTT
-	TRBV11-2	many	TRBJ2-5	CASSPGRTQETQYF	TGTGCCAGCAGCCCCGGAAGGACCCAAGAGACCCAGTACTTC
-	TRBV19	-	TRBJ1-6	CASKINSPLHF	TGTGCCAGTAAGATAAATTCACCCCTCCACTTT
-	TRBV30	-	TRBJ2-5	CAWSVRGAKETQYF	TGTGCCTGGAGTGTACGGGGGGCGAAAGAGACCCAGTACTTC
-	TRBV20-1	many	TRBJ2-7	CSATTQFSSSLYEQYF	TGCAGTGCTACCACACAGTTTTCCTCTTCCCTCTACGAGCAGTACTTC
TRBD1	TRBV5-1	-	TRBJ1-1	CASSLEARGQTEAFF	TGCGCCAGCAGCTTGGAGGCCAGGGGGCAGACTGAAGCTTTCTTT
-	TRBV20-1	many	TRBJ2-5	CSASWAQETQYF	TGCAGTGCTAGCTGGGCCCAAGAGACCCAGTACTTC
TRBD1	TRBV4-1	-	TRBJ2-1	CASSQDQTGTDNEQFF	TGCGCCAGCAGCCAGGACCAGACAGGGACGGACAATGAGCAGTTCTTC
TRBD1	TRBV18	-	TRBJ1-4	CASSGNSGQKVNEKLFF	TGTGCCAGCTCAGGAAACTCGGGACAGAAGGTTAATGAAAAACTGTTTTTT
TRBD2	TRBV7-8	few	TRBJ2-2	CASSLKTSGRFSNTGELFF	TGTGCCAGCAGCTTAAAGACTAGCGGGAGGTTCTCGAACACCGGGGAGCTGTTTTTT
TRBD1	TRBV30	many	TRBJ2-1	CAWSGDDRGRYNEQFF	TGTGCCTGGAGTGGGGACGACAGGGGAAGGTACAATGAGCAGTTCTTC
TRBD1	TRBV18	many	TRBJ1-5	CASSPGQTNQPQHF	TGTGCCAGCTCACCGGGACAGACCAATCAGCCCCAGCATTTT
TRBD2	TRBV11-2	many	TRBJ2-7	CASSLEEREVSGEQYF	TGTGCCAGCAGCTTAGAGGAGCGGGAGGTCTCTGGCGAGCAGTACTTC
-	TRBV27	-	TRBJ2-7	CASSSWDKLYEQYF	TGTGCCAGCAGCTCCTGGGACAAATTGTACGAGCAGTACTTC
TRBD1	TRBV28	-	TRBJ1-1	CAVRDRGGTEAFF	TGTGCCGTCCGGGACAGGGGCGGCACTGAAGCTTTCTTT
TRBD1	TRBV29-1	many	TRBJ2-7	CSASSPTGNEQYF	TGCAGCGCGTCGTCGCCGACAGGGAACGAGCAGTACTTC
TRBD1	TRBV5-1	-	TRBJ2-5	CASSPRDRVQETQYF	TGCGCCAGCAGCCCCCGGGACAGGGTGCAAGAGACCCAGTACTTC
-	TRBV6-6	many	TRBJ1-5	CASSYSSNQPQHF	TGTGCCAGCAGTTACTCTTCAAATCAGCCCCAGCATTTT
TRBD2	TRBV11-3	many	TRBJ2-1	CASSLFGGEAGGEQFF	TGTGCCAGCAGCTTATTTGGAGGTGAAGCGGGAGGCGAGCAGTTCTTC
-	TRBV20-1	many	TRBJ2-7	CSARDAAVSSYEQYF	TGCAGTGCTAGAGACGCTGCGGTGAGCTCCTACGAGCAGTACTTC